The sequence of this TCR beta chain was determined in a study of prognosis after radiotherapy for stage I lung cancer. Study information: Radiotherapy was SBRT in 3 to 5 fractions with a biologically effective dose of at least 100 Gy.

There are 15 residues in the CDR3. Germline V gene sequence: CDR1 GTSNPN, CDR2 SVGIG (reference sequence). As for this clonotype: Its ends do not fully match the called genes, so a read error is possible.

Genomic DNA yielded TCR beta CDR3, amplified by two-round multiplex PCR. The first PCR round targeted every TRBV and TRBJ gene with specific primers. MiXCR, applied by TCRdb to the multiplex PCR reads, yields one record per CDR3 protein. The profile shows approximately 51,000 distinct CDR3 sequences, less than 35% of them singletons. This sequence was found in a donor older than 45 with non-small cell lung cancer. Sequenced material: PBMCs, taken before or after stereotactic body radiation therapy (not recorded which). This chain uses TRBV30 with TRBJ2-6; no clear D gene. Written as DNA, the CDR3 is TGTGCCTGGTATGCAGGCCTTTTATGGGCCAACATCCTGACTTTC. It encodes CAWYAGLLWANILTF.